This TCR beta chain was identified during a study of cytomegalovirus exposure and HLA in healthy donors. 60 Vbeta and 13 Jbeta primers were used in PCR. The table came from immunoSEQ multiplex PCR; TCRdb's copy has only in-frame clones and leaves some out. The sample holds 110,000 or so clones, approximately 70% seen once. V gave up 1 base and J gave up 1 base; unmatched junction bases: 5. CDR3 length: 16 residues. Germline V CDR1 and CDR2: PRHDT, FYEKMQ (reference sequence). The specimen sequenced was PBMCs. J is TRBJ2-5 and V is TRBV13, with 8 bases lining up with TRBD2. The receptor's source is a woman between 65 and 79 years old in good health and CMV-seropositive. CDR3 DNA: TGTGCCAGCAGCTTAGACGGGGGGGGCTTCCAAGAGACCCAGTACTTC. Translating gives CASSLDGGGFQETQYF.